Described below is a single T cell receptor beta chain sequence and its context. The data stem from a study of OX40 agonist ivuxolimab in advanced cancers. The method was immunoSEQ multiplex PCR; TCRdb's version includes in-frame clones alone and lacks a portion of them. Here the sample spans some 70,000 clones, 80% being singletons. Germline CDR1 and CDR2: SGHVS and FQNEAQ. This CDR3 spans 16 amino acids. Trimming took off 0 bases at V and 5 bases at J, with 14 bases between the two ends. This sequence originates from an adult with an advanced solid tumor such as melanoma, head and neck, liver or kidney cancer. This chain connects TRBV7-8 to TRBJ1-5; weak D call: TRBD1 (5 bases). The source was CD4+ or CD8+ T cells sorted from blood, collected in a trial of the OX40 agonist ivuxolimab. The CDR3 is CASSLARQFLHQPQHF. CDR3 in DNA: TGTGCCAGCAGCTTAGCGAGACAGTTCCTCCATCAGCCCCAGCATTTT.